What follows is one T cell receptor (beta chain) and its context. The length of the CDR3 is 16 residues. Trimming removed 3 bases from V and 1 base from J, with 16 bases in between. The germline V gene has CDR1 SGDLS and CDR2 YYNGEE. The sample belongs to a study of blood T cell repertoires in COVID-19. Study-level information: From the United States, Italy and Spain came samples of acute and convalescent COVID-19. Nucleic acid was either cDNA or gDNA, and it came from T cells, B-cell-depleted T cells, or PBMCs.

As handled by the study authors: By means of reference gene primer amplification, nucleated cell counts were estimated. TCRdb keeps only in-frame clones here, not all; method: immunoSEQ multiplex PCR. V and J calls and clone size are those listed in that table; D and trimming were worked out from the DNA. The sample carries 35,000 or so clones, around nine tenths recorded once. Sequenced material: peripheral blood. The clonotype originates from a human donor in a cohort sampled during active COVID-19. V usage is TRBV9 and J usage is TRBJ1-1; tentative D call: TRBD1 (6 bases). The CDR3: CASSATLRGANTEAFF. In DNA form, the CDR3 reads TGTGCCAGCAGCGCCACTCTGCGGGGGGCGAACACTGAAGCTTTCTTT. The full variable domain, completed using reference TRBV9 and TRBJ1-1, is DSGVTQTPKHLITATGQRVTLRCSPRSGDLSVYWYQQSLDQGLQFLIQYYNGEERAKGNILERFSAQQFPDLHSELNLSSLELGDSALYFCASSATLRGANTEAFFGQGTRLTVV.